Listed below are T cell receptor beta chains from one sample, sequenced in a study of T cell responses to AZD1222 COVID-19 vaccine. TCRdb's copy holds only in-frame clones and misses some; the assay was immunoSEQ multiplex PCR. Among fewer than 100,000 clones listed, approximately 88% were seen once. The sequencing here drew on peripheral blood, taken 28 days after the second AZD1222 dose. The receptors shown here come from an adult who received the AZD1222 COVID-19 vaccine. CDR3s leave out the opening cysteine and the closing phenylalanine or tryptophan. The D gene is left open where the match is weak.

>TRBV4-2|NA
ASSQGLQESQPQH
>TRBV5-1|TRBD1
ASSTDRGWGYT
>TRBV2|NA
ASRPGLSSYEQY
>TRBV28|TRBD1
ASFSRTGTGGARSNQPQH
>TRBV19|NA
ASSIYGSNQPQH
>TRBV28|NA
ASAVGYNEQF
>TRBV11-2|NA
ASSLEGSYGYT
>TRBV10-3|TRBD2
AISGTTSSRNEQF
>TRBV29-1|NA
SVEKKPRTQH
>TRBV27|NA
ASSHRVATNEKLF
>TRBV9|NA
ASSRTPGLGPDTQY
>TRBV11-1|TRBD2
ASSLASGSLEETQY
>TRBV5-1|NA
ASSLAIGSASGANVLT
>TRBV14|TRBD2
ASSSLGTSGPVRPYEQY
>TRBV4-1|NA
ASQPTIGYYGYT
>TRBV6-4|TRBD1
ASSDSNRGSGYT
>TRBV7-9|TRBD1
ASSSWTGGAGANVLT
>TRBV29-1|TRBD2
SVGGGTGELF
>TRBV7-8|NA
ASSLDRARGPLH
>TRBV27|NA
ASSQPEGTEAF
>TRBV7-9|TRBD1
ASSSPLQGNEAF
>TRBV7-6|NA
ASSQEKGGKTQY
>TRBV3-1/TRBV3-2|TRBD1
ASSHSGQGYEQY
>TRBV20-1|NA
SASEAPLLYNEQF
>TRBV7-3|NA
ASARDSSSYEQY
>TRBV6-5|TRBD1
ASKPGQGAFEGYT
>TRBV24-1|TRBD1
ATSDSGTGVRNEQF
>TRBV10-3|NA
AISDQGSNQPQH
>TRBV14|NA
ASSQVHNYGYT
>TRBV5-4|NA
ASSPSRGSNTGELF